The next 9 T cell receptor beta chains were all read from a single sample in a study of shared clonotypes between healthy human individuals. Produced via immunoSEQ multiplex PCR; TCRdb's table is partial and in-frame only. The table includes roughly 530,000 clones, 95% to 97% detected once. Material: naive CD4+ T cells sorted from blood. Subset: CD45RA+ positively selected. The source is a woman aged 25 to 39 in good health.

The DNA of the CDR3 is TGTGCCAGCAGGAGGGGTACGGAGAGGCACGAGCAGTACTTC. Translated: CASRRGTERHEQYF. The chain couples TRBV2 to TRBJ2-7, with D perhaps assigned TRBD1 or TRBD2 (5 bases each). Germline loops: CDR1 SNHLY, CDR2 FYNNEI. Deletions cut 6 bases from V and 5 bases from J, with 17 bases between. The CDR3 runs 14 residues.

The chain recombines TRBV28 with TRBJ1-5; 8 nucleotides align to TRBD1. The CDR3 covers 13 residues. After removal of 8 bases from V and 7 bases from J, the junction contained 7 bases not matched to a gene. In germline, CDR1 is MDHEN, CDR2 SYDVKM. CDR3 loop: CASQTGAGQPQHF. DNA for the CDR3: TGTGCCAGCCAGACAGGGGCAGGACAGCCCCAGCATTTT.

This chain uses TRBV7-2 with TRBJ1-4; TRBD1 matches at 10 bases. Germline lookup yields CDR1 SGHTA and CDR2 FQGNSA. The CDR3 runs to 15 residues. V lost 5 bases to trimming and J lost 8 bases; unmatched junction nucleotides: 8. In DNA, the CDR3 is TGTGCCAGCAGCAAAAGGGACAGGGGCAACGAAAAACTGTTTTTT. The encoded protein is CASSKRDRGNEKLFF. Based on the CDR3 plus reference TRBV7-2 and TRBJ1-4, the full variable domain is GAGVSQSPSNKVTEKGKDVELRCDPISGHTALYWYRQSLGQGLEFLIYFQGNSAPDKSGLPSDRFSAERTGGSVSTLTIQRTQQEDSAVYLCASSKRDRGNEKLFFGSGTQLSVL.

CDR3: CASSNTGTGDIQYF. Here the CDR3 DNA reads TGTGCCAGTAGCAACACCGGGACAGGGGACATTCAGTACTTC. The genes are TRBV19 and TRBJ2-4; TRBD1 agrees at 10 bases. This CDR3 contains 14 residues. Germline V gene data show CDR1 as LNHDA and CDR2 as SQIVND (reference sequence). Trimming took 6 bases from V and 8 from J; bases not matched to a gene: 7.

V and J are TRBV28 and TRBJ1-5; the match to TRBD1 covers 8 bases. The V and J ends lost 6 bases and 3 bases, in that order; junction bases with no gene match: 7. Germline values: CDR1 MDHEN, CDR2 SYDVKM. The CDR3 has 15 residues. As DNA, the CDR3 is TGTGCCAGCAGACAACAGGGGGTCAACAATCAGCCCCAGCATTTT. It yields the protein CASRQQGVNNQPQHF.

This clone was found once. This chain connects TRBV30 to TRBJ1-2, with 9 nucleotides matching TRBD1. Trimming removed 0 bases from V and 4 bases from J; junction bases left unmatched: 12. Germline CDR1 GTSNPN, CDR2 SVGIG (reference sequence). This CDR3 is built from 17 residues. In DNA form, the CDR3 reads TGTGCCTGGAGTGTCTGGACAGGGGATCCTCATCTCTATGGCTACACCTTC. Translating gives CAWSVWTGDPHLYGYTF.

The CDR3 loop reads CASSPGQMNTEAFF. CDR3 DNA: TGTGCCAGTAGTCCGGGACAGATGAACACTGAAGCTTTCTTT. This chain links TRBV19 with TRBJ1-1; 7 bases are shared with TRBD1. The trim removed 5 bases at V and 0 bases at J, leaving 3 bases unmatched. The germline V gene has CDR1 LNHDA and CDR2 SQIVND (reference sequence). This CDR3 is built from 14 residues.

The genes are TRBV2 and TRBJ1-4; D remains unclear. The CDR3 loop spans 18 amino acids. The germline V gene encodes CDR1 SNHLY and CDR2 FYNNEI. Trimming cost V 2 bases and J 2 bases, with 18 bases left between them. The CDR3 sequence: CASSEPGRPFFTNEKLFF. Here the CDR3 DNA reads TGTGCCAGCAGTGAACCCGGCCGCCCTTTCTTTACTAATGAAAAACTGTTTTTT.

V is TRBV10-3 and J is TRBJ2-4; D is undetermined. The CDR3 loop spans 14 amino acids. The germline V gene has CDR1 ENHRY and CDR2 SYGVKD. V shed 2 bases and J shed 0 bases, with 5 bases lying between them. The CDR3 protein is CAISEELAKNIQYF. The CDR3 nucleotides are TGTGCCATCAGTGAGGAACTAGCCAAAAACATTCAGTACTTC.